These T cell receptor beta chains were read from a single sample in a study of blood T cell repertoires in COVID-19. Clones were read by immunoSEQ multiplex PCR, and TCRdb kept only the in-frame ones, dropping some. The profile covers 300,000 to 500,000 clones, with 85% to 90% appearing a single time and around 0.97% taken by the ten largest. Sequencing was performed on PBMCs or T cells enriched from blood (not recorded which). These receptors originate from a woman younger than 45 with acute COVID-19. CDR3s include the opening cysteine and the closing phenylalanine or tryptophan.

v_call	j_call	cdr3_aa
TRBV9	TRBJ1-4	CASSVWGDPNEKLFF
TRBV18	TRBJ1-4	CASSPSQRGEKLFF
TRBV3-1/TRBV3-2	TRBJ1-1	CASSQSHRAGVNTEAFF
TRBV2	TRBJ1-3	CASSGTGSTGNTIYF
TRBV19	TRBJ2-7	CASSIATDSYEQYF
TRBV2	TRBJ1-2	CASKDRVYGYTF
TRBV5-1	TRBJ1-3	CASSLDPPGSGNTIYF
TRBV30	TRBJ1-4	CAWSINTGGGEKLFF
TRBV2	TRBJ2-7	CASSEAWPLYEQYF
TRBV6-5	TRBJ2-2	CASSYRPARGELFF
TRBV27	TRBJ2-7	CASSFLSRGLYEQYF
TRBV19	TRBJ1-5	CASSIGAINSNQPQHF
TRBV13	TRBJ2-2	CASSKPAGRAGELFF
TRBV11-2	TRBJ1-2	CASSLDGGTGRGYTF
TRBV15	TRBJ2-5	CATSRIQGTQYF
TRBV29-1	TRBJ2-1	CSVGTTNYNEQFF
TRBV27	TRBJ1-6	CASRRTDNNSPLHF
TRBV7-8	TRBJ2-7	CASSHHREKQYF
TRBV5-1	TRBJ1-1	CASRRGGQPNTEAFF
TRBV12-5	TRBJ1-5	CASGFSGTQPQHF
TRBV19	TRBJ2-5	CASSSYRVGETQYF
TRBV2	TRBJ1-2	CASSGRRQGDGYTF
TRBV10-1	TRBJ2-1	CASSDWPQGSYNEQFF
TRBV6-4	TRBJ1-1	CASRHREGDTEAFF
TRBV3-1/TRBV3-2	TRBJ1-2	CASSPGQGAGYGYTF
TRBV28	TRBJ1-4	CASMAGQGGNEKLFF
TRBV5-1	TRBJ2-1	CASSLGSYEINEQFF
TRBV9	TRBJ1-2	CASSVSSSNAGGYTF
TRBV2	TRBJ1-6	CASSEQVSNSPLHF
TRBV7-2	TRBJ1-2	CASSSIGQGYGYTF
TRBV18	TRBJ2-7	CASSPVTSGGSYEQYF
TRBV27	TRBJ1-1	CASSLKVGGATFF
TRBV2	TRBJ1-3	CASTETGGFGNTIYF
TRBV7-2	TRBJ2-2	CASSLGPPARGANTGELFF
TRBV5-1	TRBJ2-4	CASSLPGQANIQYF
TRBV23-1	TRBJ2-1	CASSRRSSYNEQFF
TRBV10-3	TRBJ2-7	CAIKEKGSGGSYEQYF
TRBV7-2	TRBJ2-5	CASSPYLLGGETQYF
TRBV7-6	TRBJ1-5	CASSLIQGPNQPQHF
TRBV5-4	TRBJ2-3	CASSLGQGRTDTQYF
TRBV5-1	TRBJ1-1	CASSRGQGVDTEAFF
TRBV5-1	TRBJ2-7	CASGGLAGVREQYF
TRBV11-2	TRBJ2-1	CASSLGASGRYNEQFF
TRBV19	TRBJ2-3	CASSIDEEDTQYF
TRBV7-6	TRBJ2-3	CASSGYRTDTQYF
TRBV5-1	TRBJ2-7	CASSLVQGRHEQYF
TRBV5-5	TRBJ1-1	CASSITGGAGAEAFF
TRBV19	TRBJ1-1	CASSIVAAGTEAFF
TRBV27	TRBJ2-5	CASSFGGETQYF
TRBV12-5	TRBJ2-3	CASGLTSGGWDGTDTQYF
TRBV7-2	TRBJ2-7	CASSHYSGQLGEQYF
TRBV7-3	TRBJ2-3	CASSQGQSVSDTQYF
TRBV19	TRBJ2-7	CASSPSGRGSYEQYF
TRBV27	TRBJ2-7	CASRLGTGDPYEQYF
TRBV12-5	TRBJ2-1	CASGPPSGGAGEQFF
TRBV3-1/TRBV3-2	TRBJ1-3	CASRSYSGNTIYF
TRBV10-3	TRBJ1-1	CAIRLGQGPTEAFF
TRBV9	TRBJ1-1	CASSVDSWSFEAFF
TRBV23-1	TRBJ1-1	CASSPIAGTGDYTEAFF
TRBV29-1	TRBJ1-1	CSVGRTTLNTEAFF